Following are 10 T cell receptor beta chains from one sample sequenced in a study of T-cell memory formation after mild COVID-19. TCRdb redid the calling of the 5' RACE reads with MiXCR, one entry per CDR3 protein. Among about 40,000 distinct CDR3 sequences listed, about an eighth were seen once. Sequencing was done on a sample of PBMCs or a T cell subset sorted from them (not recorded which). Receptors were obtained from a man in his late teens or twenties who had mild COVID-19 (a few samples of this study predate the infection). Cell type and time point are not known.

In this sample, this clonotype turned up many times. The J gene is TRBJ2-2, the V gene TRBV7-6; 7 nucleotides match TRBD1. The CDR3 totals 14 residues. Germline CDR1 reads SGHVS; CDR2 reads FNYEAQ. Trimming removed 4 bases from V and 2 bases from J; junction bases left unmatched: 1. This chain's CDR3 is CASSWDSNTGELFF. Written as DNA, the CDR3 is TGTGCCAGCAGCTGGGACAGTAACACCGGGGAGCTGTTTTTT.

Ten or more counts support this clonotype. This sequence joins TRBV7-9 and TRBJ1-3; no reliable D call. The CDR3 extends over 15 amino acids. Germline lookup yields CDR1 SEHNR and CDR2 FQNEAQ (reference sequence). V was cut by 3 bases and J by 4 bases, with 13 bases left in between. This chain's CDR3 is CASSFGPLWGNTIYF. The DNA for the CDR3 is TGTGCCAGCAGCTTCGGTCCGCTGTGGGGAAACACCATATATTTT.

This clonotype was counted at least ten times. The chain has TRBV2 and TRBJ2-3, with D uncertain. The CDR3 is 16 amino acids. V dropped 4 bases and J dropped 0 bases, with 14 bases sitting between them. CDR1 is SNHLY, CDR2 FYNNEI, per germline. This chain's CDR3 is CASSGALGLSTDTQYF. CDR3 bases: TGTGCCAGCAGTGGAGCGCTAGGCCTAAGCACAGATACGCAGTATTTT.

The rearrangement joins TRBV5-1 to TRBJ1-1, with unresolved D. V was cut by 4 bases and J by 6 bases, with 16 bases left in between. There are 14 residues in the CDR3. Germline V gene lookup returns CDR1 SGHRS and CDR2 YFSETQ. This CDR3 is CASSPLKAGAEAFF. The CDR3 DNA reads TGCGCCAGCAGCCCCCTAAAGGCGGGCGCTGAAGCTTTCTTT.

The chain combines TRBV28 with TRBJ2-5; D unresolved. Germline CDR1 is MDHEN and CDR2 is SYDVKM. Trimming removed 2 bases from V and 1 base from J, with 11 bases in between. This CDR3 is built from 15 residues. CDR3 amino acids: CASSLVRPLQETQYF. DNA for the CDR3: TGTGCCAGCAGTTTAGTCCGGCCACTCCAAGAGACCCAGTACTTC. Drawing the rest from reference TRBV28 and TRBJ2-5, the complete variable domain is DVKVTQSSRYLVKRTGEKVFLECVQDMDHENMFWYRQDPGLGLRLIYFSYDVKMKEKGDIPEGYSVSREKKERFSLILESASTNQTSMYLCASSLVRPLQETQYFGPGTRLLVL.

This rearrangement joins TRBV6-5 to TRBJ2-7; TRBD1 matches 7 bases. Per the germline V gene, CDR1 is MNHEY and CDR2 is SVGAGI. The CDR3 runs to 13 residues. V lost 5 bases and J lost 4; bases outside the gene matches: 5. The CDR3, as DNA: TGTGCCAGCAGTAGAGCGACAGGGTACGAGCAGTACTTC. This encodes CASSRATGYEQYF.

This clonotype has a count of ten or more. V usage is TRBV7-2 and J usage is TRBJ2-5; D tentatively fits TRBD1 or TRBD2 (5 bases each). This CDR3 region has 16 residues. Germline V gene lookup returns CDR1 SGHTA and CDR2 FQGNSA. Deletions cut 2 bases from V and 5 bases from J, with 18 bases between. CDR3 residues: CASSLSVWGSRETQYF. The CDR3 DNA is TGTGCCAGCAGCTTAAGTGTGTGGGGGTCCCGGGAGACCCAGTACTTC. The whole variable domain, filled in from reference TRBV7-2 and TRBJ2-5, reads GAGVSQSPSNKVTEKGKDVELRCDPISGHTALYWYRQSLGQGLEFLIYFQGNSAPDKSGLPSDRFSAERTGGSVSTLTIQRTQQEDSAVYLCASSLSVWGSRETQYFGPGTRLLVL.

This clonotype was observed many times. The chain links TRBV9 to TRBJ2-7; 8 nucleotides line up with TRBD1. This CDR3 is 15 amino acids long. The V segment lost 2 bases and the J segment 6 bases; nucleotides outside the gene matches: 10. CDR1 is SGDLS and CDR2 is YYNGEE in the germline V gene. DNA for the CDR3: TGTGCCAGCAGCGTCTCTTTAAGGGACAGGACCGAGCAGTACGTC. Its protein product is CASSVSLRDRTEQYV.

In its sample, this clonotype was seen many times. This chain connects TRBV20-1 to TRBJ2-3; D remains ambiguous. The CDR3 is 13 residues long. V shed 5 bases and J shed 5 bases, with 14 bases lying between them. Germline CDR1 and CDR2: DFQATT and SNEGSKA (reference sequence). As DNA, the CDR3 is TGCAGTGCTTTCATCTCCGAGGAAGATACGCAGTATTTT. Protein sequence: CSAFISEEDTQYF.

Many counts were recorded for this clonotype. The genes are TRBV10-2 and TRBJ2-2; D is unclear. The ends were cut back, 7 bases at V and 4 bases at J, with 13 bases in the middle. The germline V gene has CDR1 WSHSY and CDR2 SAAADI. This CDR3 spans 14 amino acids. CDR3 coding DNA: TGCGCCAGCACCCCTGACACTGGCACCGGGGAGCTGTTTTTT. The encoded protein is CASTPDTGTGELFF.